The sequence of this T cell receptor (beta chain) was determined in a study of blood T cell repertoires in COVID-19. At the level of the study: Some COVID-19 samples were acute and others convalescent; all came from the United States, Italy and Spain.

Only in-frame clones appear in the TCRdb table, and some are missing; sequencing was by immunoSEQ multiplex PCR. The repertoire has approximately 200,000 clones, 81% of them found once; the top ten carry approximately 12%. CDR3 length equals 14 residues. Trimming took off 5 bases at V and 6 bases at J, with 16 bases between the two ends. Germline CDR1 reads MNHEY; CDR2 reads SMNVEV (reference sequence). The V and J genes are TRBV27 and TRBJ1-2; D gene unclear. The TCR comes from a woman aged 80 or older with COVID-19, enrolled during active disease. What was sequenced was peripheral blood. CDR3 region: CASSPVTGSNGYTF. CDR3 nucleotides: TGTGCCAGCAGTCCAGTCACGGGGAGTAATGGCTACACCTTC.